This TCR beta chain was identified during a study of shared clonotypes between healthy human individuals (dated by TCRdb to between 2020 and 2021). Broadly, across the study: A couple of women and a few men aged 18 to 49 years were included in the cohort. Per donor, three plates each were used for CD4 naive and CD4 memory, two for CD8 naive, and one for CD8 memory. To estimate repertoire size and how much clonotypes are shared between individuals, the study performed deep sequencing of blood TCR repertoires from a handful of healthy adults. To increase sequencing depth and limit assay-specific biases, different laboratories used diverse techniques to prepare libraries and sequence TCR repertoires. Leukapheresis yielded between about 0.94 and 8.9 billion PBMCs per donor.

Using the deep immunoSEQ assay, TCR CDR3 regions were amplified from genomic DNA by multiplex PCR. Genomic DNA extracted from each cell subset was distributed evenly over all wells of several immunoSEQ 96-well plates, and each plate served as one replicate. For sorted subsets, each replicate PCR was loaded with roughly 190 ng genomic DNA, equivalent to some 27,000 T cell genomes. The purified libraries were quantified using a Qubit 3.0 fluorometer, sized with a Bioanalyzer 2100, and then quantified again using the KAPA Library Quantification kit. Each immunoSEQ 96-well plate was sequenced on its own single-read 150-cycle Illumina NextSeq 550 flow cell. Per the authors' processing: The immunoSEQ output contained only junctional sequences without quality scores, so filtering could not match that applied to full-length reads. To assign V/J genes and CDR3, sequences were annotated against IMGT germline references using PyIR, a Python wrapper for IgBLAST v1.9. Any read was removed if the V/J assignment was weak (E-value above 1e-6), the CDR3 was missing, or the read contained stop codons, out-of-frame junctions, or ambiguous translated residues. V3J clonotypes were defined by identical inferred V gene, J gene, and CDR3 amino acid sequence. Percentage overlap between repertoires was computed as shared unique clonotypes divided by the size of the smaller repertoire. Richness of each repertoire was evaluated using RTK rarefaction, the Chao1 estimator, and Recon v2.1 estimates of unobserved clonotypes. For all TCRbeta clonotypes obtained by the gDNA method from several donors, generation probabilities were computed with OLGA. Drawn from immuneACCESS, this table holds only the in-frame rearrangements with V and J called that TCRdb kept. Clones are partly lost; checked studies trace under half to an unresolved V gene and leave the rest unexplained. Clonal size and the V and J genes are those of that table, whereas D and trimming came from the DNA. The sample table records a few million clones; 93% of these occur just once. The ten largest clones add up to around 0.4% of the sample.

This clone was counted a few times. Its antigen is still unknown. Per-nucleotide qualities are absent, and no much larger clonotype sits a single base away. CDR1 and CDR2 are read off the germline V gene (reference sequence) as SEHNR and FQNEAQ. The CDR3 spans 11 residues, from the cysteine through the phenylalanine. Only the CDR3 DNA stays, 33 bases, in frame from base 1. V loses 5 bases of germline sequence and J loses 8 bases, and the interval between the two ends is 9 bases. Donors were healthy HIV-negative adults with no recently reported acute infections or vaccinations. Every donor was a Caucasian adult residing in Nashville, Tennessee, USA. CD4+ T cells were enriched by magnetic negative selection, after which naive cells were positively selected on CD45RA and the negative fraction was taken as the memory subset. After blood collection by leukapheresis, PBMCs were isolated using Ficoll-Histopaque density gradient centrifugation and then cryopreserved in the vapor phase of liquid nitrogen. Purity and quantity of every magnetically sorted T cell population were checked by analytical flow cytometry. Genomic DNA was isolated from every sorted fraction and measured by UV absorbance on a Nanodrop 2000c.

Study-wide findings and limitations: Sampling was restricted to blood, and TCR repertoires in tissue are likely to differ from TCR repertoires in blood. The small number of donors limited the genetic and exposure-history diversity represented. Rarefaction of sorted-subset datasets indicated incomplete sequencing despite the large sequencing depth. Compared with non-shared clonotypes, the clonotypes found in all four sorted-subset donors had higher generation probabilities. Pairwise subsampling led to the expectation that sequencing depth would affect the degree of clonotype sharing among donors. Sharing across four donors was observed for 5% to 6.5% of naive CD4, 3.5% of naive CD8, roughly 2.4% of memory CD4, and about 0.38% of memory CD8 clonotypes. Naive subsets generally had larger estimated clonotype richness than memory subsets.

This sequence uses TRBV7-9 and TRBJ1-1, with no confidently assigned D gene. The specimen sequenced was naive CD4+ T cells from PBMCs. What the cell subset or site label conveys for this sample: CD45RA+ positively selected. The TCR comes from a man younger than 30 in good health. Some clones in this sample may be carry-over from other donors' samples. The DNA sequence is TGTGCCAGCAGCCCAGCCTTGGAAGCTTTCTTT. Translated, this gives CASSPALEAFF.